Presented here are 30 T cell receptor beta chains from one specimen sequenced in a study of cytomegalovirus exposure and HLA in healthy donors. Vbeta (60) and Jbeta (13) primers were used in the PCR. Sequenced by immunoSEQ multiplex PCR; TCRdb stores in-frame clones only, minus some. The table includes around 150,000 clones, almost 80% detected once. Material for sequencing was PBMCs. These TCRs come from a woman between 45 and 65 years old in good health and CMV-seropositive.

J is TRBJ2-7 and V is TRBV27; TRBD1 aligns across 7 bases. Germline CDR1 MNHEY, CDR2 SMNVEV (reference sequence). V lost 7 bases to trimming and J lost 5 bases; unmatched junction nucleotides: 8. The CDR3 sequence is 13 residues long. The DNA for the CDR3 is TGTGCCAGCACCTCGACAGGGCTCGACGAGCAGTACTTC. The encoded protein is CASTSTGLDEQYF.

This chain uses TRBV19 with TRBJ2-1; TRBD1 matches 7 bases. Germline V CDR1 and CDR2: LNHDA, SQIVND (reference sequence). The CDR3 is made up of 16 amino acids. With V trimmed by 2 bases and J by 6 bases, 10 bases remained unmatched. The CDR3 loop is CASSILGQVGINEQFF. CDR3 nucleotides: TGTGCCAGTAGTATACTAGGACAGGTGGGCATCAATGAGCAGTTCTTC. Variable domain in full (rest from reference TRBV19 and TRBJ2-1): DGGITQSPKYLFRKEGQNVTLSCEQNLNHDAMYWYRQDPGQGLRLIYYSQIVNDFQKGDIAEGYSVSREKKESFPLTVTSAQKNPTAFYLCASSILGQVGINEQFFGPGTRLTVL.

The rearrangement uses TRBV5-4 and TRBJ2-2, with 12 bases fitting TRBD2. This CDR3 spans 16 amino acids. The ends lost 4 bases at V and 6 bases at J; junction bases unmatched: 7. The V gene's germline CDR1 is SGHNT and CDR2 YYREEE (reference sequence). The CDR3 region has the DNA TGTGCCAGCAGCCTAACTAGCGGGGGGCCCCCCGGGGAGCTGTTTTTT. Translation gives CASSLTSGGPPGELFF.

V usage is TRBV5-4 and J usage is TRBJ1-1; D unresolved. Trimming took off 4 bases at V and 3 bases at J, with 10 bases between the two ends. This CDR3 is 13 amino acids long. Germline V gives CDR1 SGHNT, CDR2 YYREEE (reference sequence). This chain's CDR3 is CASSAGWDTEAFF. The CDR3 nucleotides read TGTGCCAGCAGCGCGGGGTGGGACACTGAAGCTTTCTTT.

This clone was counted between two and nine times. The chain couples TRBV13 to TRBJ1-1; 7 nucleotides align to TRBD1. J lost 8 bases, V lost 0 bases, and 12 bases had no gene match. Germline V lookup: CDR1 PRHDT, CDR2 FYEKMQ (reference sequence). The CDR3 runs 16 residues. CDR3 region: CASSLGDRIGGWEAFF. The CDR3 region has the DNA TGTGCCAGCAGCTTAGGGGACAGGATAGGAGGTTGGGAAGCTTTCTTT.

The gene calls are TRBV7-6 and TRBJ1-1; D possibly corresponds to TRBD1 (6 bases). Germline lookup yields CDR1 SGHVS and CDR2 FNYEAQ. This CDR3 is built from 14 residues. The V end lost 5 bases, the J end lost 5 bases, and 15 bases lay between the germline ends. The DNA of the CDR3 is TGTGCCAGCAGCCCGGGAGGGGGTGGAACTGAAGCTTTCTTT. Protein sequence: CASSPGGGGTEAFF. The full variable domain, in which reference TRBV7-6 and TRBJ1-1 provide the parts outside the CDR3, is GAGVSQSPRYKVTKRGQDVALRCDPISGHVSLYWYRQALGQGPEFLTYFNYEAQQDKSGLPNDRFSAERPEGSISTLTIQRTEQRDSAMYRCASSPGGGGTEAFFGQGTRLTVV.

This CDR3 is CASSQNLGQGNTEAFF. The CDR3 bases are TGTGCCAGCAGCCAAAATCTGGGGCAGGGGAACACTGAAGCTTTCTTT. The rearrangement links TRBV4-2 to TRBJ1-1; perhaps TRBD1 as D (5 bases). The CDR3 length is 16 residues. The germline gives CDR1 LGHNA, CDR2 YNFKEQ. V was shortened by 2 bases and J by 1 base, with 14 bases between the two germline ends.

This chain uses TRBV5-4 with TRBJ2-3; TRBD2 matches 12 bases. Germline CDR1 reads SGHNT; CDR2 reads YYREEE (reference sequence). Trimming cost V 3 bases and J 3 bases; bases outside gene matches: 5. The CDR3 totals 16 residues. As DNA, the CDR3 is TGTGCCAGCAGCTCAAGACTAGCGGGAGTGACAGATACGCAGTATTTT. It encodes CASSSRLAGVTDTQYF.

The chain links TRBV6-6 to TRBJ1-1; D remains unclear. The V end lost 6 bases, the J end lost 6 bases, and 8 bases lay between the germline ends. Germline CDR1 MNHNY, CDR2 SVGAGI (reference sequence). The CDR3 runs 11 residues. In DNA, the CDR3 is TGTGCCAGCAGCCTTTACTCTGAAGCTTTCTTT. Protein: CASSLYSEAFF.

This rearrangement joins TRBV19 to TRBJ1-5, with 10 nucleotides matching TRBD1. The CDR3 contains 15 residues. The junction had 8 bases not matched to a gene; V was cut back by 5 bases and J by 7 bases. The germline V gene has CDR1 LNHDA and CDR2 SQIVND (reference sequence). The CDR3 reads CASSLRGTGEQPQHF. The CDR3 region has the DNA TGTGCCAGTAGTCTCAGGGGGACAGGGGAGCAGCCCCAGCATTTT.

The gene calls are TRBV4-1 and TRBJ1-2, with 12 positions matching TRBD1. The germline V gene has CDR1 MGHRA and CDR2 YSYEKL. This CDR3 spans 16 amino acids. Losses at the gene ends were 1 base for V and 4 bases for J; bases not matched to a gene: 4. The CDR3 DNA is TGCGCCAGCAGCCAAGCCGGGACAGGGGGCCTCTATGGCTACACCTTC. Encoded protein: CASSQAGTGGLYGYTF.

The V gene is TRBV5-6, the J gene TRBJ2-1; D unclear. The V and J ends lost 0 bases and 8 bases respectively, with 9 bases between them. This CDR3 comprises 13 residues. Germline CDR1 and CDR2: SGHDT and YYEEEE. As DNA, the CDR3 is TGTGCCAGCAGCTTGGGGGCCGGTGATGAGCAGTTCTTC. It translates to CASSLGAGDEQFF.

Only one count was recorded for this clone. J is TRBJ1-2 and V is TRBV9, with D tentatively TRBD1 (5 bases). This CDR3 spans 13 amino acids. In germline, CDR1 is SGDLS, CDR2 YYNGEE. V was cut by 4 bases and J by 2 bases, with 9 bases left in between. The CDR3 sequence: CASSSRQNYGYTF. The CDR3 coding sequence is TGTGCCAGCAGCTCAAGACAGAACTATGGCTACACCTTC.

The CDR3 protein is CASRPKEVNYGYTF. CDR3 nucleotides: TGTGCCAGCAGACCAAAAGAGGTTAACTATGGCTACACCTTC. The rearrangement links TRBV5-4 to TRBJ1-2; D is uncertain. V lost 5 bases, J lost 1 base, and 12 bases lay in between. The CDR3 totals 14 residues. Germline-derived CDR1 and CDR2 are SGHNT and YYREEE (reference sequence).

The V gene is TRBV28, the J gene TRBJ2-7; D not resolved. Germline loops: CDR1 MDHEN, CDR2 SYDVKM. Trimming cost V 4 bases and J 7 bases, with 11 bases left between them. The CDR3 runs 12 residues. The CDR3 loop reads CASSSSPREQYF. CDR3 coding DNA: TGTGCCAGCAGTTCCTCACCGCGGGAGCAGTACTTC.

J is TRBJ2-2 and V is TRBV2, with 8 bases aligning to TRBD2. This CDR3 region has 14 residues. Germline V gene data show CDR1 as SNHLY and CDR2 as FYNNEI. Trimming at V came to 9 bases and at J to 2 bases, leaving 5 bases not matched to a gene. The DNA of the CDR3 is TGTGCCAGTGGTAGCGGGGTAAACACCGGGGAGCTGTTTTTT. Its protein is CASGSGVNTGELFF.

The chain links TRBV27 to TRBJ1-5, with D perhaps matching TRBD1 (6 bases). Germline loops: CDR1 MNHEY, CDR2 SMNVEV (reference sequence). The CDR3 totals 15 residues. Trimming removed 3 bases at V and 0 bases at J, with 9 bases between. The CDR3 DNA sequence: TGTGCCAGCAGTTTGACAGGTTATAGCAATCAGCCCCAGCATTTT. Translating it yields CASSLTGYSNQPQHF.

The V and J genes are TRBV20-1 and TRBJ1-1, with unresolved D. CDR1 is DFQATT, CDR2 SNEGSKA, per germline (reference sequence). The CDR3 is 8 residues long. The CDR3 DNA reads as TGCAGACTCTCTCCCGCTTTCTTT. This codes for CRLSPAFF.

This clone was seen a few times. CDR3 loop: CASSADAGNTEAFF. CDR3 in DNA: TGCGCCAGCAGCGCAGACGCGGGGAACACTGAAGCTTTCTTT. The chain carries TRBV4-3 and TRBJ1-1; D gene ambiguous. Looked up from germline, CDR1 is LGHNA and CDR2 is YSLEER. This CDR3 contains 14 residues. Between the trimmed V and J ends, which lost 5 bases and 1 base, there was a span of 11 bases.

The V call is TRBV28, the J call TRBJ2-3; a weak D match, TRBD2 (6 bases). The CDR3 consists of 14 residues. From germline, CDR1 is MDHEN and CDR2 SYDVKM. The V gene lost 10 bases and the J gene lost 7 bases, with 21 bases spanning the gap. DNA of the CDR3: TGTGCCATAGCCCCGGGGAGGAGAGCTAATACGCAGTATTTT. This encodes CAIAPGRRANTQYF.

This clone was recorded once. The chain recombines TRBV2 with TRBJ1-5; 11 bases map to TRBD1. The V gene end was trimmed by 6 bases and the J gene end by 6 bases; junction bases not matched to a gene: 7. The CDR3 is 15 residues long. From germline, CDR1 is SNHLY and CDR2 FYNNEI. The CDR3 bases are TGTGCCAGCAGAGGGGGGACAGGGGGAGGTCAGCCCCAGCATTTT. Protein sequence: CASRGGTGGGQPQHF. Using reference TRBV2 and TRBJ1-5 for the parts outside the CDR3, the full variable domain is EPEVTQTPSHQVTQMGQEVILRCVPISNHLYFYWYRQILGQKVEFLVSFYNNEISEKSEIFDDQFSVERPDGSNFTLKIRSTKLEDSAMYFCASRGGTGGGQPQHFGDGTRLSIL.

The chain employs TRBV9 and TRBJ1-3; D call uncertain. From germline, CDR1 is SGDLS and CDR2 YYNGEE. There are 13 residues in the CDR3. The ends were cut back, 1 base at V and 4 bases at J, with 6 bases in the middle. This chain's CDR3 is CASSVFSGNTIYF. Here the CDR3 DNA reads TGTGCCAGCAGCGTATTCTCGGGAAACACCATATATTTT.

V is TRBV2 and J is TRBJ1-5, with 8 positions matching TRBD1. The germline V gene has CDR1 SNHLY and CDR2 FYNNEI. The length of the CDR3 is 15 residues. J lost 5 bases, V lost 6 bases, and 9 bases had no gene match. CDR3 loop: CASSYLQGGDQPQHF. CDR3 in DNA: TGTGCCAGCAGCTACCTACAGGGGGGAGATCAGCCCCAGCATTTT.

This clone was seen just once. The V and J genes are TRBV7-2 and TRBJ1-4, with no clear D. The CDR3 runs 17 residues. Germline loops: CDR1 SGHTA, CDR2 FQGNSA. V shed 1 base and J shed 0 bases, with 12 bases lying between them. CDR3 sequence reads: CASSLGGRHATNEKLFF. DNA for the CDR3: TGTGCCAGCAGCTTAGGTGGCAGACATGCAACTAATGAAAAACTGTTTTTT.

J is TRBJ2-7 and V is TRBV29-1; D perhaps matches TRBD2 (5 bases). CDR1 is SQVTM and CDR2 is ANQGSEA in the germline V gene. The CDR3 runs to 13 residues. The V end was cut by 4 bases, the J end by 5 bases, with 15 bases between. The CDR3 loop is CSVGTEHRDEQYF. CDR3 nucleotide sequence: TGCAGCGTTGGGACTGAACACCGAGACGAGCAGTACTTC.

J is TRBJ1-5 and V is TRBV6-5, with 7 positions matching TRBD1. Unmatched junction bases numbered 8, after V lost 6 bases and J lost 6 bases. Germline lookup yields CDR1 MNHEY and CDR2 SVGAGI. This CDR3 contains 14 residues. CDR3 DNA sequence: TGTGCCAGCAGATTAGGGGGCGCGGGTCAGCCCCAGCATTTT. Translation: CASRLGGAGQPQHF.

This clone appeared a few times. The V call is TRBV6-5, the J call TRBJ2-3; 7 bases fit TRBD2. This CDR3 comprises 14 residues. Trimming took 4 bases from V and 5 from J; bases not matched to a gene: 6. Germline lookup yields CDR1 MNHEY and CDR2 SVGAGI. The CDR3 sequence is CASSSAGGKDTQYF. DNA for the CDR3: TGTGCCAGCAGTTCCGCCGGGGGGAAAGATACGCAGTATTTT.

CDR3 in amino acids: CASSQGLLAGAPRTDTQYF. In nucleotides, the CDR3 is TGCGCCAGCAGCCAAGGTTTACTAGCGGGGGCTCCCCGCACAGATACGCAGTATTTT. The genes are TRBV4-3 and TRBJ2-3; 11 bases map to TRBD2. Germline V CDR1 and CDR2: LGHNA, YSLEER. CDR3 size: 19 residues. V dropped 1 base and J dropped 1; count of bases not matched to a gene: 10.

The chain couples TRBV4-3 to TRBJ2-1; D not resolved. Germline CDR1 reads LGHNA; CDR2 reads YSLEER. CDR3 length: 15 amino acids. Between the trimmed V and J ends, which lost 0 bases and 9 bases, there was a span of 15 bases. For the CDR3, the DNA is TGCGCCAGCAGCCAAGATCAAGGCCTTTGGAGTGAGCAGTTCTTC. Its protein is CASSQDQGLWSEQFF.

The chain employs TRBV27 and TRBJ2-6; 7 bases are a match to TRBD1. Germline assignment: CDR1 MNHEY and CDR2 SMNVEV (reference sequence). With 8 bases clipped from V and 0 bases from J, the junction kept 7 bases outside the gene matches. The CDR3 is made up of 16 amino acids. The DNA of the CDR3 is TGTGCCAGCGTGGCGGACAGGATCTCTGGGGCCAACGTCCTGACTTTC. This translates into CASVADRISGANVLTF.